This T cell receptor (beta chain) originates from a study of post-analysis software for immune sequencing data. In the case of this clonotype: What it binds is not known.

TCR beta cDNA libraries had unique molecular identifiers. Researchers reported 520,000 or so cDNA molecules coming from about 1 to 10 million T cells. TCRdb re-derived calls from the PCR reads in MiXCR, one entry per CDR3 protein. The profile shows roughly 410,000 distinct CDR3 sequences, around a third of them singletons. The CDR3 has 16 amino acids. V was trimmed by 3 bases and J by 1 base, leaving 15 bases between them. Germline CDR1 PRHDT, CDR2 FYEKMQ (reference sequence). Whole-study results and caveats: By F measure, strong co-clustering occurred among samples prepared in the same batch. A significant reduction in normalized Chao1 diversity was observed in multiple sclerosis patients versus controls. Relative to controls, patients had a few TRBV segments at higher frequency, with TRBV5-6, TRBV5-1 and TRBV20-1 among these.

Input material: blood. This chain links TRBV13 with TRBJ1-1, with D possibly matching TRBD1 (5 bases). The sequence came from a girl between 5 and 17 years old with multiple sclerosis. CDR3 DNA sequence: TGTGCCAGCAGCTTTGGCCCCGACAGCCAGAACACTGAAGCTTTCTTT. The encoded protein is CASSFGPDSQNTEAFF.